This record covers a single T cell receptor (beta chain). No antigen is known for it. No much larger clone is present one base from it, and per-base qualities are unavailable. This entry comes from a study of shared clonotypes between healthy human individuals (TCRdb year 2020). Study-wide context: A couple of women and a few men aged 18 to 49 years were included in the cohort. For each donor, CD4 naive and CD4 memory were each given three plates, CD8 naive was given two plates, and CD8 memory was given one plate. To estimate repertoire size and how much clonotypes are shared between individuals, the study performed deep sequencing of blood TCR repertoires from a few healthy adults. Different laboratories and diverse techniques were used to prepare libraries and sequence TCR repertoires, to increase sequencing depth and limit assay-specific biases. Leukapheresis yielded between about 0.94 and 8.9 billion PBMCs per donor.

Study-wide conclusions, independent of this receptor: Sampling was restricted to blood, and TCR repertoires in tissues likely differ from the TCR repertoires found in blood. Pairwise subsampling indicated that sequencing depth was expected to affect the degree of clonotype sharing among donors. Clonotypes shared by all four sorted-subset donors showed higher generation probabilities than non-shared clonotypes. Because the study included only a small number of donors, the genetic and exposure-history diversity represented was limited. Incomplete sequencing was indicated by rarefaction of sorted-subset datasets, despite the large sequencing depth. When a handful of donors were compared, the shared fraction of clonotypes was 5% to 6.5% for naive CD4, roughly 3.3% for naive CD8, more than 2% for memory CD4, and 0.3% to 0.5% for memory CD8. Naive subsets generally had larger estimated clonotype richness than memory subsets did.

V loses 1 base of germline sequence and J loses 3 bases, and the interval between the two ends is 13 bases. Measured from the cysteine to the phenylalanine, the CDR3 is 15 residues long. The only DNA kept is the CDR3, 45 bases in frame from the first base. In the germline V gene (reference sequence), CDR1 corresponds to SGHNT and CDR2 to YYREEE. CD8 naive samples consisted of CD45RO-negative cells that were positively selected for CCR7, yielding a CD45RA+CCR7+ population without TemRA cells. Healthy HIV-negative adults with no recently reported acute infections or vaccinations were included as donors. Only Caucasian adults living in Nashville, Tennessee, USA were represented among the donors. Blood was obtained by leukapheresis, after which PBMCs were separated by Ficoll-Histopaque density gradient centrifugation and cryopreserved in liquid nitrogen vapor phase. Analytical flow cytometry was used to check the purity and quantity of every magnetically sorted T cell population. Genomic DNA was isolated from each sorted fraction and quantified by UV absorbance on a Nanodrop 2000c.

Using the deep immunoSEQ assay, TCR CDR3 regions were amplified from genomic DNA by multiplex PCR. Genomic DNA extracted from each cell subset was distributed evenly over all wells of several immunoSEQ 96-well plates, and each plate served as one replicate. For sorted subsets, 150 to 250 ng of genomic DNA, equivalent to around 31,000 T cell genomes, went into each replicate PCR. Purified libraries were measured with a Qubit 3.0 fluorometer, size-checked on a Bioanalyzer 2100, and measured again with the KAPA Library Quantification kit. Each immunoSEQ 96-well plate was sequenced on its own single-read 150-cycle Illumina NextSeq 550 flow cell. Per the authors' processing: Because only junctional sequences without quality scores were contained in the immunoSEQ output, filtering matching that applied to full-length reads could not be performed. To assign V/J genes and CDR3, sequences were annotated against IMGT germline references using PyIR, a Python wrapper for IgBLAST v1.9. Reads were filtered out if the reads had weak V/J assignments (E-value above 1e-6), no CDR3, stop codons, out-of-frame junctions, or ambiguous translated residues. V3J clonotypes were defined as sequences sharing an identical inferred V gene, J gene, and CDR3 amino acid sequence. To compute the percentage overlap between repertoires, the number of shared unique clonotypes was divided by the size of the smaller repertoire. RTK rarefaction, the Chao1 estimator, and Recon v2.1 estimates of unobserved clonotypes were used to assess repertoire richness. Generation probabilities for all TCRbeta clonotypes obtained by the gDNA method from a handful of donors were computed using OLGA. The table comes from immuneACCESS by way of TCRdb, which keeps in-frame sequences with V and J called. Part of the clones is missing from these tables; in studies checked, under half for an unresolved V gene and the rest for unknown reasons. D and trimming come from the DNA, and the V and J calls and clone size come from that table. Here the sample has roughly 590,000 clones; around 95% occur a single time. The ten largest clones capture over 0.09% of the sample.

Sequencing input: naive CD8+ T cells sorted from blood. The cell subset or site label of this sample denotes: CD45RA+CCR7+. This TCR came from a woman aged 25 to 39 in good health. The V and J segments used are TRBV5-4 and TRBJ1-2; the best D guess is TRBD1, with 5 bases matching. The CDR3 protein is CASSLKTTRDYGYTF. The base sequence is TGTGCCAGCAGCTTGAAAACCACCAGGGACTATGGCTACACCTTC. Reference TRBV5-4 and TRBJ1-2 genes cover what lies past the CDR3, so the full variable domain is ETGVTQSPTHLIKTRGQQVTLRCSSQSGHNTVSWYQQALGQGPQFIFQYYREEENGRGNFPPRFSGLQFPNYSSELNVNALELDDSALYLCASSLKTTRDYGYTFGSGTRLTVV.